This TCR beta chain is drawn from a study of shared clonotypes between healthy human individuals. The overall study: Plates per donor: three CD4 naive, three CD4 memory, two CD8 naive, one CD8 memory.

Clones were read by immunoSEQ multiplex PCR, and TCRdb kept only the in-frame ones, dropping some. Of just over 2,000,000 clones in the sample, less than 95% are singletons; the top ten hold around 1.1%. The CDR3 covers 14 residues. The germline V and J ends were trimmed by 3 bases and 5 bases, with 11 bases remaining between them. CDR1 and CDR2 (germline): LNHDA, SQIVND (reference sequence). With respect to this clone: Its cognate antigen is unknown.

Naivety among CD8 cells was defined by CD45RO negativity and positive CCR7 selection, thereby excluding terminally differentiated effector memory CD45RA+ cells. Study results and caveats: Memory subsets had estimated richness that was generally smaller than that of naive subsets.

Input material: naive CD8+ T cells sorted from blood. The chain has TRBV19 and TRBJ2-4; D tentatively fits TRBD1 or TRBD2 (5 bases each). The TCR sequence derives from a man younger than 35 in good health. The CDR3 DNA sequence: TGTGCCAGTAGTATCCGAGGGGTAGAAAACATTCAGTACTTC. It encodes CASSIRGVENIQYF.